This T cell receptor beta chain was captured by sequencing in a study of Graves' ophthalmopathy and Graves' hyperthyroidism. The study's findings and limits: As the model predicted ophthalmopathy progression, it achieved a sensitivity of 70% to 71% and a specificity of approximately 72%. The blood repertoire also included most expanded thyroid clonotypes above 0.001 frequency.

This clonotype was counted once. Its antigen is unidentified. RNA served as the template for amplifying TCR beta CDR3 regions. A first-round RT-PCR used HTBI primers, followed by a second-round multiplex PCR. TCRdb processed the multiplex PCR reads anew with MiXCR; each CDR3 protein has one entry. The data contain approximately 640,000 distinct CDR3 sequences, more than 40% of them singletons. The germline V gene encodes CDR1 LNHDA and CDR2 SQIVND (reference sequence). Trimming cost V 8 bases and J 3 bases; bases outside gene matches: 6. The CDR3 is 14 amino acids. This TCR came from an adult man with Graves' ophthalmopathy. The V and J genes are TRBV19 and TRBJ1-2; 10 bases match TRBD1. Material: peripheral blood. This CDR3 reads CASRRGTGDYGYTF. The CDR3 region has the DNA TGTGCCAGTCGCCGAGGGACAGGGGACTATGGCTACACCTTC.